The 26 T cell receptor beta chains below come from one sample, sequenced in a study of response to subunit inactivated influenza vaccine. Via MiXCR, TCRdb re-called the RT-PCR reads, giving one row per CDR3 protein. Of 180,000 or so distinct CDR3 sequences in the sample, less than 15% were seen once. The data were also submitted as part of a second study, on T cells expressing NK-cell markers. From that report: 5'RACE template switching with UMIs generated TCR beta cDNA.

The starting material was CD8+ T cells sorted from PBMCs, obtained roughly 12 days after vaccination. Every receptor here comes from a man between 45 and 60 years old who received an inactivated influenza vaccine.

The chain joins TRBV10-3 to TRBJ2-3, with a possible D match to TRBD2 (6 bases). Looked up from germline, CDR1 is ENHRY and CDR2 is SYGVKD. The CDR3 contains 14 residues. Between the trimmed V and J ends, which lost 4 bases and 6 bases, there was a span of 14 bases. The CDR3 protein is CAISGAGNWDTQYF. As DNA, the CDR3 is TGTGCCATCAGTGGGGCGGGAAACTGGGATACGCAGTATTTT.

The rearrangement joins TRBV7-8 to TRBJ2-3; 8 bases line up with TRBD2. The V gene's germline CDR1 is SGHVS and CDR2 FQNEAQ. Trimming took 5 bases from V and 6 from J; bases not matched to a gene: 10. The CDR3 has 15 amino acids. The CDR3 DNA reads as TGTGCCAGCAGCCTTATAGCGGGAAACACGGATACGCAGTATTTT. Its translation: CASSLIAGNTDTQYF. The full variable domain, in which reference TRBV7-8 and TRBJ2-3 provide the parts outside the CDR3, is GAGVSQSPRYKVAKRGQDVALRCDPISGHVSLFWYQQALGQGPEFLTYFQNEAQLDKSGLPSDRFFAERPEGSVSTLKIQRTQQEDSAVYLCASSLIAGNTDTQYFGPGTRLTVL.

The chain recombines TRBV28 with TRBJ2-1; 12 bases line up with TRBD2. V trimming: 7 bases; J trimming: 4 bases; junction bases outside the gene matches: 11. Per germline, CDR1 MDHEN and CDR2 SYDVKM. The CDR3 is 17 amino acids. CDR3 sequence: CASKSLAGGPGYNEQFF. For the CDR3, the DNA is TGTGCCAGCAAGTCTCTAGCGGGAGGGCCGGGGTACAATGAGCAGTTCTTC.

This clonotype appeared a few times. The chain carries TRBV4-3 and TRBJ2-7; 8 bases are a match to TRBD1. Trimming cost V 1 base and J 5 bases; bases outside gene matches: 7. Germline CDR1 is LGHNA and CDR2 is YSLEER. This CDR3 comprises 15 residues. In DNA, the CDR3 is TGCGCCAGCAGCCAAGGATTGGACAGGGATCACGAGCAGTACTTC. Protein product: CASSQGLDRDHEQYF.

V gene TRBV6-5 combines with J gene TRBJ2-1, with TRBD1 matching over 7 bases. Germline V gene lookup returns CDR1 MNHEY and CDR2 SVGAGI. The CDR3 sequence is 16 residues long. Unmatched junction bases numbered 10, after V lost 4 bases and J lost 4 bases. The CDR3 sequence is CASSLLPGQLYNEQFF. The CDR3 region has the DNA TGTGCCAGCAGTTTGCTGCCGGGACAGCTATACAATGAGCAGTTCTTC.

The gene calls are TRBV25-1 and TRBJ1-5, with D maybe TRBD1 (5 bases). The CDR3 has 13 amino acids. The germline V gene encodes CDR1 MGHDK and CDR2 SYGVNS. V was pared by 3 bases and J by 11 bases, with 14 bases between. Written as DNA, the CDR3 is TGTGCCAGCAGTGAGGGGGGGGGACGGGCCCAGCATTTT. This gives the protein CASSEGGGRAQHF. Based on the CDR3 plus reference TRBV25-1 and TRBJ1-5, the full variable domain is EADIYQTPRYLVIGTGKKITLECSQTMGHDKMYWYQQDPGMELHLIHYSYGVNSTEKGDLSSESTVSRIRTEHFPLTLESARPSHTSQYLCASSEGGGRAQHFGDGTRLSIL.

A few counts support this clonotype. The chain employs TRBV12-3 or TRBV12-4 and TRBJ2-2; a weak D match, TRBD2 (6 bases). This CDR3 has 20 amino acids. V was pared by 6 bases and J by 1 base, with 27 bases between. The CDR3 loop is CASRAPSYSYGTLNTGELFF. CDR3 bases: TGTGCCAGCAGGGCCCCGAGTTACTCCTACGGGACTCTGAACACCGGGGAGCTGTTTTTT.

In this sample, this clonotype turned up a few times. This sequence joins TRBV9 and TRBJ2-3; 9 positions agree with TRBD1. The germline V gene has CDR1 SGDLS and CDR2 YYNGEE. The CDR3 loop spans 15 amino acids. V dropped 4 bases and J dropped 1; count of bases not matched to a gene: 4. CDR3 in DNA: TGTGCCAGCAGCCAGTGGACAGGGGGCACAGATACGCAGTATTTT. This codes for CASSQWTGGTDTQYF.

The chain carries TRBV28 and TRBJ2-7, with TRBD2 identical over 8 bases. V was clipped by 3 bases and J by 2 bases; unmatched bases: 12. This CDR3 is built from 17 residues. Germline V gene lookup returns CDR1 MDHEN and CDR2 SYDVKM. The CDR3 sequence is CASSFEEGAGAAYEQYF. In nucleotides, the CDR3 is TGTGCCAGCAGTTTTGAGGAAGGAGCGGGAGCGGCCTACGAGCAGTACTTC.

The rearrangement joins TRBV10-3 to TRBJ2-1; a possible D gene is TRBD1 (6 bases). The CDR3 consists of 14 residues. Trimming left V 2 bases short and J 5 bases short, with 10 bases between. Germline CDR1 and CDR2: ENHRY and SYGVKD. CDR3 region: CAISENAGDNEQFF. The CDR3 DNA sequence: TGTGCCATCAGTGAGAATGCAGGGGACAATGAGCAGTTCTTC.

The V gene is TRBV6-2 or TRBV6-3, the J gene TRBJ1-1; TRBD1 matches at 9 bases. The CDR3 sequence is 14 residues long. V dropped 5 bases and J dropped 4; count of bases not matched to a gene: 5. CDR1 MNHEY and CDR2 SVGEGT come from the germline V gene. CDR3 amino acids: CASSTGGLVTEAFF. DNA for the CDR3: TGTGCCAGCAGTACAGGGGGCCTGGTCACTGAAGCTTTCTTT.

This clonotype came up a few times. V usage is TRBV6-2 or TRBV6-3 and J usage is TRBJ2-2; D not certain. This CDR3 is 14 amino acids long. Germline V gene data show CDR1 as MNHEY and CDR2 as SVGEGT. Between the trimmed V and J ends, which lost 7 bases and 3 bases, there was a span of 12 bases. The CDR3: CASTRSLYTGELFF. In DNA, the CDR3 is TGTGCCAGCACCAGGTCCTTATACACCGGGGAGCTGTTTTTT.

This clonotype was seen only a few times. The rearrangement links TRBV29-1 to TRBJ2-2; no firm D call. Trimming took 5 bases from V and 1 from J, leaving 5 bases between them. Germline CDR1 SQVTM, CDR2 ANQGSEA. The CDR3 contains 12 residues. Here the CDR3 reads CSVNGNTGELFF. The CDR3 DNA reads TGCAGCGTTAACGGGAACACCGGGGAGCTGTTTTTT.

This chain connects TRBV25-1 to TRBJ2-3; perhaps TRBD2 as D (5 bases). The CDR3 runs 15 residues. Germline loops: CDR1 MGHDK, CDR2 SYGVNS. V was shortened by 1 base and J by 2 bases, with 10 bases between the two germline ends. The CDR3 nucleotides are TGTGCCAGCAGTGAATTCGGGATATTCACAGATACGCAGTATTTT. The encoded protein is CASSEFGIFTDTQYF.

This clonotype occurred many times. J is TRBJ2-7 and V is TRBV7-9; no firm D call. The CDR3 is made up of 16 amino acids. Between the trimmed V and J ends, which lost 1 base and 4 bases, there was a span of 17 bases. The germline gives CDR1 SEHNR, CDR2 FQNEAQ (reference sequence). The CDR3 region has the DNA TGTGCCAGCAGCTTAGATGGCAGCCTCGCCACGTACGAGCAGTACTTC. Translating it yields CASSLDGSLATYEQYF.

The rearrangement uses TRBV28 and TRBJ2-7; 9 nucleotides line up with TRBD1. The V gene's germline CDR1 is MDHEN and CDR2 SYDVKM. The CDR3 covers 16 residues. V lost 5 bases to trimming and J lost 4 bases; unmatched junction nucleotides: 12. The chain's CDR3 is CASSITTGTGRYEQYF. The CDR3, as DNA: TGTGCCAGCAGTATCACAACCGGGACAGGGAGGTACGAGCAGTACTTC.

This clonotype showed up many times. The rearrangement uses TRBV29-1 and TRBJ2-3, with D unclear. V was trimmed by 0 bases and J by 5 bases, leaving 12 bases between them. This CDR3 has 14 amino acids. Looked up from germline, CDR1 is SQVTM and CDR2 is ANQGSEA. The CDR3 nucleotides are TGCAGCGTTGAAGAGTATAACCCGGTAGATACGCAGTATTTT. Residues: CSVEEYNPVDTQYF.

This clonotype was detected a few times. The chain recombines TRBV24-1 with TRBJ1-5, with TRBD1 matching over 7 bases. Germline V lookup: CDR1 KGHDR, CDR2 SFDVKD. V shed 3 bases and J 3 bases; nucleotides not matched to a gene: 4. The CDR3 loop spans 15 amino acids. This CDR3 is CATSDAGTVNQPQHF. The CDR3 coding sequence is TGTGCCACCAGTGATGCAGGGACAGTCAATCAGCCCCAGCATTTT.

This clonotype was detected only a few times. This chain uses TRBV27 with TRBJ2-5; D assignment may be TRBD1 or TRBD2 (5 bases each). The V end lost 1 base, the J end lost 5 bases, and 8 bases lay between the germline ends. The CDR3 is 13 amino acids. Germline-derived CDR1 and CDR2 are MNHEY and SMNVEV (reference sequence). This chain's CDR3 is CASSLFGGETQYF. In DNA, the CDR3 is TGTGCCAGCAGTTTATTTGGGGGTGAGACCCAGTACTTC.

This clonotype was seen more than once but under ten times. The CDR3 sequence is CASSQDRSYNSPLHF. CDR3 coding DNA: TGCGCCAGCAGCCAAGATAGGTCCTATAATTCACCCCTCCACTTT. This chain links TRBV4-1 with TRBJ1-6; D gene unclear. V was trimmed by 0 bases and J by 1 base, leaving 4 bases between them. The CDR3 is 15 amino acids. CDR1 is MGHRA and CDR2 is YSYEKL in the germline V gene.

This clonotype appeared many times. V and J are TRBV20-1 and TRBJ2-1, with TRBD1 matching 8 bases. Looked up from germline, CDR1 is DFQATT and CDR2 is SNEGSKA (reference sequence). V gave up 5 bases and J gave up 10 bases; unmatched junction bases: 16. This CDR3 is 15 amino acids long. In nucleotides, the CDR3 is TGCAGTGCTCCCCCCTCACAGGGGGTAGCTTGGGAGCAGTTCTTC. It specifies CSAPPSQGVAWEQFF.

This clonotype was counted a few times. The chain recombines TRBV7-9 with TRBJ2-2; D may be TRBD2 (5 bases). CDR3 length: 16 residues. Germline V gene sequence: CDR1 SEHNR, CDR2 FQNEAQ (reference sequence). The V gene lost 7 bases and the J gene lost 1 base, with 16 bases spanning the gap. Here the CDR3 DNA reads TGTGCCAGCACCTTCACCTCCGGACTGAACACCGGGGAGCTGTTTTTT. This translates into CASTFTSGLNTGELFF.

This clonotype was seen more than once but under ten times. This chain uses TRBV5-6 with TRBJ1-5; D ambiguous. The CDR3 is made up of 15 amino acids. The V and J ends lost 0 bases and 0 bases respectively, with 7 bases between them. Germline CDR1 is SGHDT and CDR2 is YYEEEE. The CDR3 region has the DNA TGTGCCAGCAGCTTGGGAGGAGATAGCAATCAGCCCCAGCATTTT. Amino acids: CASSLGGDSNQPQHF.

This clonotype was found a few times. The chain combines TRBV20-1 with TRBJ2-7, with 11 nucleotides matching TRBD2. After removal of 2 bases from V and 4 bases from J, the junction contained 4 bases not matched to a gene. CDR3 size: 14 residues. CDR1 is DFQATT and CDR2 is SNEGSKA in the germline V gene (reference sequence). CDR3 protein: CSARLTSGVYEQYF. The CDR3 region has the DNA TGCAGTGCTAGATTGACTAGCGGGGTTTACGAGCAGTACTTC.

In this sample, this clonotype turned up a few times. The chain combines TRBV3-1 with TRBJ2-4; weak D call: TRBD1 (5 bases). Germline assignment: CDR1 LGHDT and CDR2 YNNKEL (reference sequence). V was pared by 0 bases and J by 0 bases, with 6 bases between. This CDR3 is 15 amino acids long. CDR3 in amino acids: CASSQEGLAKNIQYF. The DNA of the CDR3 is TGTGCCAGCAGCCAAGAGGGGCTAGCCAAAAACATTCAGTACTTC.

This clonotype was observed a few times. The CDR3 region has the DNA TGTGCCAGCAGCCCTACCCGGGACAGGGGATACAATGAGCAGTTCTTC. Translated: CASSPTRDRGYNEQFF. The V and J genes are TRBV13 and TRBJ2-1, with TRBD1 matching 10 bases. The CDR3 covers 16 residues. Unmatched junction bases numbered 8, after V lost 5 bases and J lost 4 bases. The V gene's germline CDR1 is PRHDT and CDR2 FYEKMQ (reference sequence).